This entry lists 20 T cell receptor beta chains sequenced from one sample in a study of blood T cell repertoires in COVID-19. Measured with immunoSEQ multiplex PCR; TCRdb has only the in-frame clones, and not every one. The sample lists under 350,000 clones; more than 85% were seen once. The sample was peripheral blood. These TCRs come from a man aged 35 to 55 with acute or convalescent COVID-19.

This chain's CDR3 is CASSFGDTQYF. The CDR3, as DNA: TGTGCCAGCAGTTTCGGGGATACGCAGTATTTT. V usage is TRBV12-3 or TRBV12-4 and J usage is TRBJ2-3, with unresolved D. V lost 3 bases and J 6 bases, leaving 4 bases between the germline ends. The CDR3 sequence is 11 residues long.

This clone was picked up a small number of times. This chain connects TRBV24-1 to TRBJ2-1; possibly TRBD2 for D (6 bases). Germline values: CDR1 KGHDR, CDR2 SFDVKD. The CDR3 loop spans 14 amino acids. V was trimmed by 4 bases and J by 10 bases, leaving 16 bases between them. Here the CDR3 reads CATSDERLRGEQFF. The CDR3 DNA sequence: TGTGCCACCAGTGACGAAAGACTCCGGGGGGAGCAGTTCTTC.

The chain employs TRBV11-3 and TRBJ2-3, with a weak D call TRBD1 (5 bases). The CDR3 sequence is 15 residues long. Germline V gene lookup returns CDR1 SGHNT and CDR2 YENEEA. Trimming removed 0 bases from V and 2 bases from J, with 9 bases in between. Written as DNA, the CDR3 is TGTGCCAGCAGCTTAGATAGGGGCCTCACAGATACGCAGTATTTT. Translation gives CASSLDRGLTDTQYF.

The V call is TRBV6-6, the J call TRBJ2-1, with TRBD2 matching 11 bases. The CDR3 has 12 residues. Per the germline V gene, CDR1 is MNHNY and CDR2 is SVGAGI (reference sequence). J was trimmed by 12 bases and V by 4 bases; bases with no gene match: 2. The CDR3 sequence is CASSFLAGGQFF. CDR3 bases: TGTGCCAGCAGTTTCCTAGCGGGGGGGCAGTTCTTC.

This clone was seen a single time. The gene calls are TRBV20-1 and TRBJ2-7; D call uncertain. Trimming left V 3 bases short and J 6 bases short, with 9 bases between. This CDR3 has 11 residues. CDR1 is DFQATT and CDR2 is SNEGSKA in the germline V gene (reference sequence). CDR3 nucleotides: TGCAGTGCTAGCCTGGGCCTCGAGCAGTACTTC. It specifies CSASLGLEQYF.

The chain is built from TRBV29-1 and TRBJ1-2; TRBD1 matches at 8 bases. CDR3 length equals 12 residues. V was pared by 6 bases and J by 8 bases, with 8 bases of the junction left unmatched. Per germline, CDR1 SQVTM and CDR2 ANQGSEA. The CDR3 here is CSVTDRVKGYTF. The CDR3 nucleotides read TGCAGCGTCACGGACAGGGTAAAGGGCTACACCTTC.

The chain carries TRBV18 and TRBJ1-1; D is unresolved. CDR3 length equals 12 residues. Trimming cost V 0 bases and J 11 bases, with 10 bases left between them. Germline lookup yields CDR1 KGHSH and CDR2 LQKENI. CDR3 region: CASSPPEGGAFF. CDR3 DNA: TGTGCCAGCTCACCACCGGAGGGTGGGGCTTTCTTT.

The genes are TRBV10-3 and TRBJ1-5; 8 bases are a match to TRBD1. V lost 5 bases, J lost 9 bases, and 3 bases stayed unmatched. Germline V gives CDR1 ENHRY, CDR2 SYGVKD. There are 12 residues in the CDR3. The chain's CDR3 is CAISQGAGPQHF. DNA of the CDR3: TGTGCCATCAGTCAGGGGGCAGGGCCCCAGCATTTT.

This clone appeared a single time. The chain has TRBV5-6 and TRBJ1-6; TRBD1 matches 7 bases. V lost 4 bases, J lost 9 bases, and 7 bases stayed unmatched. The CDR3 loop spans 14 amino acids. CDR1 is SGHDT and CDR2 is YYEEEE in the germline V gene. CDR3 nucleotide sequence: TGTGCCAGCAGCGTGGACAGGAATTTTTCACCCCTCCACTTT. It codes for CASSVDRNFSPLHF.

The V call is TRBV24-1, the J call TRBJ2-3, with 13 bases fitting TRBD2. Per germline, CDR1 KGHDR and CDR2 SFDVKD. The CDR3 sequence is 17 residues long. Losses at the gene ends were 4 bases for V and 1 base for J; bases not matched to a gene: 4. CDR3 DNA sequence: TGTGCCACCAGTGACCTCACTAGCGGGGGGGGCACAGATACGCAGTATTTT. Amino acid sequence: CATSDLTSGGGTDTQYF.

This sequence joins TRBV11-2 and TRBJ1-2, with a possible D match to TRBD1 (6 bases). Trimming removed 5 bases from V and 9 bases from J, with 16 bases in between. Germline V CDR1 and CDR2: SGHAT, FQNNGV. The CDR3 consists of 13 residues. CDR3 in DNA: TGTGCCAGCAGCCCACTTAAAGACAGGAGCTACACCTTC. Protein sequence: CASSPLKDRSYTF.

The chain carries TRBV11-2 and TRBJ1-4, with 7 positions matching TRBD1. Germline loops: CDR1 SGHAT, CDR2 FQNNGV. The CDR3 runs to 18 residues. The J segment lost 0 bases and the V segment lost 2 bases, leaving 9 bases of the junction unmatched. The CDR3 reads CASSLRGGQPPTNEKLFF. CDR3 bases: TGTGCCAGCAGCTTACGAGGGGGCCAACCTCCAACTAATGAAAAACTGTTTTTT.

The chain is built from TRBV4-1 and TRBJ2-7; 8 bases map to TRBD2. From germline, CDR1 is MGHRA and CDR2 YSYEKL. The V gene end was trimmed by 5 bases and the J gene end by 0 bases; junction bases not matched to a gene: 6. The CDR3 has 15 amino acids. In DNA form, the CDR3 reads TGCGCCAGCAGCTTCCAGCGGGGGCCCTCCTACGAGCAGTACTTC. Translated: CASSFQRGPSYEQYF.

J is TRBJ2-7 and V is TRBV11-2; D possibly corresponds to TRBD2 (6 bases). This CDR3 spans 12 amino acids. The ends were cut back, 6 bases at V and 3 bases at J, with 9 bases in the middle. Germline V lookup: CDR1 SGHAT, CDR2 FQNNGV. The CDR3: CASREGLYEQYF. DNA for the CDR3: TGTGCCAGCAGGGAGGGCCTCTACGAGCAGTACTTC.

CDR3 sequence reads: CASRGQLMAGEKLFF. CDR3 sequence (DNA): TGCGCCAGCAGGGGACAATTGATGGCAGGTGAAAAACTGTTTTTT. The V gene is TRBV5-1, the J gene TRBJ1-4; D is possibly TRBD1 (6 bases). The germline V gene has CDR1 SGHRS and CDR2 YFSETQ. The CDR3 sequence is 15 residues long. The V and J ends lost 5 bases and 7 bases respectively, with 18 bases between them.

The rearrangement uses TRBV7-9 and TRBJ1-4; tentatively, D is TRBD1 (5 bases). Germline-derived CDR1 and CDR2 are SEHNR and FQNEAQ (reference sequence). The CDR3 contains 14 residues. Trimming took off 1 base at V and 4 bases at J, with 7 bases between the two ends. The CDR3 nucleotides read TGTGCCAGCAGCTTAGGACAGTTTAATGAAAAACTGTTTTTT. It is translated as CASSLGQFNEKLFF.

V usage is TRBV27 and J usage is TRBJ1-6; D gene uncertain. Trimming shortened V by 3 bases and J by 7 bases, and 10 bases separated the two germline ends. The CDR3 is made up of 14 amino acids. The germline V gene has CDR1 MNHEY and CDR2 SMNVEV (reference sequence). CDR3 amino acids: CASSFEGRNSPLHF. The DNA for the CDR3 is TGTGCCAGCAGTTTCGAGGGAAGGAATTCACCCCTCCACTTT.

The genes are TRBV9 and TRBJ1-4, with D perhaps matching TRBD1 (5 bases). Trimming removed 0 bases from V and 8 bases from J, with 14 bases in between. Germline-derived CDR1 and CDR2 are SGDLS and YYNGEE. CDR3 size: 15 residues. In nucleotides, the CDR3 is TGTGCCAGCAGCGTAGGAGGGGAGGCTGGGGAAAAACTGTTTTTT. This translates into CASSVGGEAGEKLFF.

The chain combines TRBV19 with TRBJ2-7, with 7 bases lining up with TRBD1. J lost 6 bases, V lost 5 bases, and 7 bases had no gene match. The CDR3 length is 13 residues. Per germline, CDR1 LNHDA and CDR2 SQIVND (reference sequence). CDR3 bases: TGTGCCAGTAGTGGACAGGTGGTGACCGAGCAGTACTTC. Translating it yields CASSGQVVTEQYF.

The table lists this clone with a count of one. J is TRBJ1-1 and V is TRBV9, with 9 bases aligning to TRBD1. V lost 4 bases, J lost 1 base, and 5 bases stayed unmatched. The CDR3 contains 15 residues. Per the germline V gene, CDR1 is SGDLS and CDR2 is YYNGEE. This chain's CDR3 is CASSFRTGANTEAFF. CDR3 in DNA: TGTGCCAGCAGCTTCCGGACAGGGGCGAACACTGAAGCTTTCTTT.